This T cell receptor (beta chain) was captured by sequencing in a study of T cells in Graves' hyperthyroidism and ophthalmopathy. Germline assignment: CDR1 SGHTA and CDR2 FQGTGA. The CDR3 runs 14 residues. Trimming took off 3 bases at V and 8 bases at J, with 14 bases between the two ends. RNA transcripts served as the template for amplifying TCR beta CDR3 regions. HTBI primers were the set used in a first-round RT-PCR of the TCR CDR3. Each CDR3 protein gets one entry after TCRdb re-called the multiplex PCR reads with MiXCR. The table lists around 690,000 distinct CDR3 sequences, 15% to 20% of them singletons.

The sequence came from a man aged 45-65 years with Graves' hyperthyroidism. The chain links TRBV7-3 to TRBJ2-1; D may be TRBD2 (6 bases). The specimen sequenced was blood. The CDR3, as DNA: TGTGCCAGCAGCTTTGGCGGGATGTCAGATGAGCAGTTCTTC. It encodes CASSFGGMSDEQFF.